This T cell receptor (beta chain) was sequenced during a study of cytomegalovirus exposure and HLA in healthy donors. Study conclusions and caveats: That first-cohort TCR clusters tended to co-occur in the 90 to 150 validation repertoires was found in a later analysis. Most TCR sequences were rare, but some public TCRs occurred in many donors. According to reports, the classifier identified cytomegalovirus status with high specificity and sensitivity.

The donors were in the approximately 120-subject validation cohort; that cohort was separate from the approximately 730-subject first cohort. Worth noting for this clone: Its antigen remains unidentified.

The CDR3 has 16 amino acids. CDR1 is LNHDA, CDR2 SQIVND, per germline (reference sequence). V was trimmed by 5 bases and J by 6 bases, leaving 17 bases between them. Using immunoSEQ multiplex PCR, the repertoire was profiled, and TCRdb retains in-frame clones only, with some absent. The sample lists 70,000 to 75,000 clones, over 85% seen once, with under 1.5% in the top ten. This TCR was recovered from a young man in good health and CMV-seropositive. Sequencing was carried out using PBMCs. The chain employs TRBV19 and TRBJ1-6; tentative D call: TRBD1 (6 bases). CDR3 in DNA: TGTGCCAGTAGTGCCGACTCGAACAGGGTTAATTCACCCCTCCACTTT. Encoded protein: CASSADSNRVNSPLHF.